Listed here is a single T cell receptor beta chain. The source of the sample is a study of blood T cell repertoires in COVID-19. Study overall: Some COVID-19 samples were acute and others convalescent; all came from the United States, Italy and Spain. The analysed material was cDNA or gDNA that came from T cells, B-cell-depleted T cells, or PBMCs.

With V trimmed by 5 bases and J by 7 bases, 5 bases remained unmatched. This CDR3 has 13 residues. The germline gives CDR1 KGHSH, CDR2 LQKENI. As processed by the authors: Amplification from reference gene primers served as the basis for estimated nucleated cell counts. Some clones are missing from TCRdb's copy, which holds only in-frame ones; the method was immunoSEQ multiplex PCR. V and J calls and clone size are as listed in that table; D and trimming were resolved from the DNA. There are about 100,000 clones in the sample; approximately 91% occur only once, and 1.5% to 2% lies in the top ten. The clonotype was recovered from a man aged 55 to 70 with acute or convalescent COVID-19. Material: peripheral blood. The rearrangement uses TRBV18 and TRBJ2-1; TRBD2 matches 7 bases. Here the CDR3 DNA reads TGTGCCAGCTCAACGGGAGGCCGAAATGAGCAGTTCTTC. It yields the protein CASSTGGRNEQFF.